This entry lists 27 T cell receptor beta chains sequenced from one sample in a study of blood T cell repertoires in COVID-19. The table came from immunoSEQ multiplex PCR; TCRdb's copy has only in-frame clones and leaves some out. Of roughly 220,000 clones in the sample, around 90% were seen once. Sequencing used PBMCs or T cells enriched from blood (not recorded which). These TCRs come from a man aged 30 to 39 who had been exposed to COVID-19.

V and J are TRBV5-4 and TRBJ2-7; a possible D gene is TRBD2 (6 bases). Germline V lookup: CDR1 SGHNT, CDR2 YYREEE (reference sequence). The V and J ends lost 0 bases and 1 base respectively, with 11 bases between them. The CDR3 is 15 residues long. The DNA for the CDR3 is TGTGCCAGCAGCTTGGGGCTAGCGAATTCCTACGAGCAGTACTTC. As protein: CASSLGLANSYEQYF. The entire variable domain, with the rest obtained from reference TRBV5-4 and TRBJ2-7, is as follows: ETGVTQSPTHLIKTRGQQVTLRCSSQSGHNTVSWYQQALGQGPQFIFQYYREEENGRGNFPPRFSGLQFPNYSSELNVNALELDDSALYLCASSLGLANSYEQYFGPGTRLTVT.

V usage is TRBV5-4 and J usage is TRBJ1-1; perhaps TRBD1 as D (5 bases). The germline gives CDR1 SGHNT, CDR2 YYREEE (reference sequence). Trimming left V 2 bases short and J 1 base short, with 9 bases between. The CDR3 contains 14 residues. CDR3: CASSLSRENTEAFF. CDR3 DNA: TGTGCCAGCAGCTTAAGCAGGGAGAACACTGAAGCTTTCTTT.

The V call is TRBV9, the J call TRBJ1-2, with 8 nucleotides matching TRBD1. This CDR3 spans 14 amino acids. Germline V gives CDR1 SGDLS, CDR2 YYNGEE. V shed 3 bases and J 2 bases; nucleotides not matched to a gene: 3. The CDR3 DNA sequence: TGTGCCAGCAGCGGGACAGGGCAAAACTATGGCTACACCTTC. Translation: CASSGTGQNYGYTF. Full variable domain (missing parts from reference TRBV9 and TRBJ1-2): DSGVTQTPKHLITATGQRVTLRCSPRSGDLSVYWYQQSLDQGLQFLIQYYNGEERAKGNILERFSAQQFPDLHSELNLSSLELGDSALYFCASSGTGQNYGYTFGSGTRLTVV.

The DNA of the CDR3 is TGCGCCAGCAGCCCCGGGCGGGGGGGCCAAGAGACCCAGTACTTC. Protein: CASSPGRGGQETQYF. The V gene is TRBV10-1, the J gene TRBJ2-5; 9 positions agree with TRBD2. The CDR3 length is 15 residues. V was pared by 6 bases and J by 1 base, with 6 bases of the junction left unmatched. Germline CDR1 WNHNN, CDR2 SYGVQD (reference sequence).

This chain uses TRBV6-5 with TRBJ1-2; D gene unclear. Trimming removed 2 bases from V and 4 bases from J, with 8 bases in between. This CDR3 comprises 13 residues. Looked up from germline, CDR1 is MNHEY and CDR2 is SVGAGI. The DNA of the CDR3 is TGTGCCAGCAGTTACAAAGGCGGCTATGGCTACACCTTC. As protein: CASSYKGGYGYTF.

The V gene is TRBV5-1, the J gene TRBJ2-7; possibly TRBD1 for D (5 bases). The CDR3 length is 13 residues. Germline V gives CDR1 SGHRS, CDR2 YFSETQ. V lost 4 bases and J 9 bases, leaving 17 bases between the germline ends. The CDR3 DNA is TGCGCCAGCAGCGTAAGAGACAGCCACCGGCAGTACTTC. The encoded protein is CASSVRDSHRQYF.

This clone came up once. The chain employs TRBV5-6 and TRBJ1-6, with a weak D call TRBD1 (6 bases). The CDR3 is 11 residues long. Germline V gene data show CDR1 as SGHDT and CDR2 as YYEEEE. V lost 4 bases, J lost 14 bases, and 10 bases lay in between. The CDR3 here is CASSEGQSLHF. The CDR3 DNA reads TGTGCCAGCAGCGAGGGACAATCCCTCCACTTT.

This chain connects TRBV11-3 to TRBJ2-3; TRBD2 agrees at 10 bases. This CDR3 comprises 15 residues. Germline assignment: CDR1 SGHNT and CDR2 YENEEA. V lost 4 bases and J lost 3; bases outside the gene matches: 4. CDR3 loop: CASSWSGGETDTQYF. Written as DNA, the CDR3 is TGTGCCAGCAGCTGGAGCGGGGGGGAAACAGATACGCAGTATTTT.

In DNA, the CDR3 is TGTGCCAGCTCCCGACAGGCCGGGCAGTATACCCTCCACTTT. Translated, it gives CASSRQAGQYTLHF. The rearrangement links TRBV5-4 to TRBJ1-6; the D gene is possibly TRBD1 (6 bases). This CDR3 comprises 14 residues. The ends were cut back, 7 bases at V and 14 bases at J, with 22 bases in the middle. Germline lookup yields CDR1 SGHNT and CDR2 YYREEE (reference sequence).

The J gene is TRBJ2-1, the V gene TRBV7-6, with 9 bases lining up with TRBD1. The CDR3 covers 17 residues. Germline V gene lookup returns CDR1 SGHVS and CDR2 FNYEAQ. With 2 bases clipped from V and 8 bases from J, the junction kept 13 bases outside the gene matches. The CDR3 DNA sequence: TGTGCCAGCAGCTTATTCGGGGACAGGGCAGGGTTCGATGAGCAGTTCTTC. Its translation is CASSLFGDRAGFDEQFF.

V usage is TRBV6-5 and J usage is TRBJ2-5, with D possibly matching TRBD2 (6 bases). This CDR3 has 15 residues. From germline, CDR1 is MNHEY and CDR2 SVGAGI. Trimming shortened V by 0 bases and J by 5 bases, and 13 bases separated the two germline ends. Written as DNA, the CDR3 is TGTGCCAGCAGTTACTCGAGGGCGGGGCGGGAGACCCAGTACTTC. It translates to CASSYSRAGRETQYF.

The chain combines TRBV14 with TRBJ2-7; 9 nucleotides match TRBD1. V dropped 4 bases and J dropped 2; count of bases not matched to a gene: 6. The germline CDR1 and CDR2 sequences are SGHDN and FVKESK. The CDR3 contains 15 residues. In DNA form, the CDR3 reads TGTGCCAGCAGCCGCGGACAGGGGAATACCTACGAGCAGTACTTC. The encoded protein is CASSRGQGNTYEQYF.

V gene TRBV12-3 or TRBV12-4 combines with J gene TRBJ2-2; D is perhaps TRBD2 (5 bases). V lost 10 bases and J 3 bases, leaving 12 bases between the germline ends. The CDR3 spans 13 residues. The CDR3 spells CATQTADTGELFF. The CDR3 nucleotides are TGTGCCACCCAAACAGCGGACACCGGGGAGCTGTTTTTT.

J is TRBJ2-3 and V is TRBV1; whether TRBD2, the table's D call, matches the DNA was not checked. TRBV1 is deemed a pseudogene. The CDR3 has 18 residues. The CDR3 sequence is CTSSQRGLAGAGTDTQYF. In DNA, the CDR3 is TGCACCAGCAGCCAAAGGGGACTAGCGGGTGCGGGCACAGATACGCAGTATTTT.

This rearrangement joins TRBV2 to TRBJ2-7; D gene ambiguous. Trimming removed 1 base at V and 3 bases at J, with 13 bases between. The CDR3 is 15 residues long. Germline values: CDR1 SNHLY, CDR2 FYNNEI. The CDR3 nucleotides read TGTGCCAGCAGTGAAGGGAAGCAGGCCTACTACGAGCAGTACTTC. Its protein product is CASSEGKQAYYEQYF. The full variable domain, in which reference TRBV2 and TRBJ2-7 provide the parts outside the CDR3, is EPEVTQTPSHQVTQMGQEVILRCVPISNHLYFYWYRQILGQKVEFLVSFYNNEISEKSEIFDDQFSVERPDGSNFTLKIRSTKLEDSAMYFCASSEGKQAYYEQYFGPGTRLTVT.

The chain has TRBV18 and TRBJ1-1, with D possibly matching TRBD1 (6 bases). Trimming took 6 bases from V and 1 from J, leaving 9 bases between them. CDR3 length: 13 amino acids. CDR1 and CDR2 from the germline V gene are KGHSH and LQKENI. CDR3 region: CASSRDKNTEAFF. The DNA for the CDR3 is TGTGCCAGCTCTCGGGACAAGAACACTGAAGCTTTCTTT.

This chain uses TRBV15 with TRBJ1-2, with 9 bases matching TRBD1. The CDR3 spans 15 residues. CDR1 is LNHNV, CDR2 YYDKDF, per germline (reference sequence). Trimming cost V 2 bases and J 4 bases; bases outside gene matches: 5. The DNA for the CDR3 is TGTGCCACCAGCAGAACCGACAGGGGGATCTATGGCTACACCTTC. Amino acid sequence: CATSRTDRGIYGYTF. The entire variable domain, with the rest obtained from reference TRBV15 and TRBJ1-2, is as follows: DAMVIQNPRYQVTQFGKPVTLSCSQTLNHNVMYWYQQKSSQAPKLLFHYYDKDFNNEADTPDNFQSRRPNTSFCFLDIRSPGLGDTAMYLCATSRTDRGIYGYTFGSGTRLTVV.

This clone was counted a single time. The V call is TRBV4-2, the J call TRBJ2-3; no clear D. This CDR3 region has 17 residues. V lost 2 bases and J 0 bases, leaving 15 bases between the germline ends. In germline, CDR1 is LGHNA, CDR2 YNFKEQ. The CDR3 is CASSQRYATGSTDTQYF. CDR3 nucleotides: TGTGCCAGCAGCCAACGGTATGCAACGGGTAGCACAGATACGCAGTATTTT.

This sequence joins TRBV6-5 and TRBJ1-1; D not resolved. Trimming left V 7 bases short and J 7 bases short, with 10 bases between. Germline V gene lookup returns CDR1 MNHEY and CDR2 SVGAGI. The CDR3 totals 11 residues. CDR3 sequence (DNA): TGTGCCAGCATTGTCGGGTTTGAAGCTTTCTTT. It is translated as CASIVGFEAFF.

This clone appeared a single time. The gene calls are TRBV7-2 and TRBJ2-5, with unresolved D. CDR3 length: 12 residues. Per the germline V gene, CDR1 is SGHTA and CDR2 is FQGNSA. Trimming removed 5 bases from V and 1 base from J, with 5 bases in between. The CDR3: CASSPLQETQYF. CDR3 coding DNA: TGTGCCAGCAGCCCCCTCCAAGAGACCCAGTACTTC.

The J gene is TRBJ1-1, the V gene TRBV20-1, with D uncertain. The CDR3 is 11 residues long. V lost 5 bases to trimming and J lost 1 base, with 5 bases between them. In germline, CDR1 is DFQATT, CDR2 SNEGSKA (reference sequence). Written as DNA, the CDR3 is TGCAGTGCTGCAGGGAACACTGAAGCTTTCTTT. Translation: CSAAGNTEAFF.

The chain recombines TRBV2 with TRBJ2-3; 10 bases map to TRBD1. The junction had 5 bases not matched to a gene; V was cut back by 7 bases and J by 4 bases. CDR3 length: 14 amino acids. Germline V CDR1 and CDR2: SNHLY, FYNNEI. DNA for the CDR3: TGTGCCAGCAAGACAGGGGGCGCCTCAGATACGCAGTATTTT. Its translation: CASKTGGASDTQYF.

The chain joins TRBV19 to TRBJ1-5; D might be TRBD1 (5 bases). The CDR3 has 14 residues. Germline V gene lookup returns CDR1 LNHDA and CDR2 SQIVND (reference sequence). The V and J ends lost 4 bases and 4 bases respectively, with 11 bases between them. CDR3 DNA sequence: TGTGCCAGTAGTAAGGGCAGGGATAATCAGCCCCAGCATTTT. Its translation is CASSKGRDNQPQHF. The entire variable domain, with the rest obtained from reference TRBV19 and TRBJ1-5, is as follows: DGGITQSPKYLFRKEGQNVTLSCEQNLNHDAMYWYRQDPGQGLRLIYYSQIVNDFQKGDIAEGYSVSREKKESFPLTVTSAQKNPTAFYLCASSKGRDNQPQHFGDGTRLSIL.

Note on this clone: The junction departs from germline at one end; a sequencing error may be responsible. Within the sample, other DNA sequences also encode this same CDR3. CDR3 residues: CASSSQRGVRDTQYF. The CDR3 nucleotides read TGCGCCAGCAGCTCACAGCGGGGGGTAAGAGATACGCAGTATTTT. The rearrangement uses TRBV9 and TRBJ2-3; 9 positions agree with TRBD2. The CDR3 is made up of 15 amino acids. Germline V lookup: CDR1 SGDLS, CDR2 YYNGEE.

The chain carries TRBV15 and TRBJ1-4; D is unclear. In germline, CDR1 is LNHNV, CDR2 YYDKDF (reference sequence). The CDR3 spans 12 residues. V lost 4 bases and J 8 bases, leaving 8 bases between the germline ends. The CDR3 DNA reads TGTGCCACCAGCATCAACAGAGAAAAACTGTTTTTT. This sequence encodes CATSINREKLFF.

This clone came up once. The V gene is TRBV28, the J gene TRBJ2-7; TRBD2 matches 8 bases. The junction had 6 bases not matched to a gene; V was cut back by 8 bases and J by 3 bases. Germline V gene lookup returns CDR1 MDHEN and CDR2 SYDVKM. The CDR3 is 13 amino acids. In nucleotides, the CDR3 is TGTGCCAGCCGTGGGGGACTAGTCTACGAGCAGTACTTC. It encodes CASRGGLVYEQYF. The entire variable domain, with the rest obtained from reference TRBV28 and TRBJ2-7, is as follows: DVKVTQSSRYLVKRTGEKVFLECVQDMDHENMFWYRQDPGLGLRLIYFSYDVKMKEKGDIPEGYSVSREKKERFSLILESASTNQTSMYLCASRGGLVYEQYFGPGTRLTVT.

This chain connects TRBV7-2 to TRBJ2-3, with TRBD1 identical over 8 bases. CDR3 length: 15 residues. V shed 4 bases and J 2 bases; nucleotides not matched to a gene: 5. Per germline, CDR1 SGHTA and CDR2 FQGNSA. The CDR3 protein is CASSYGQGFTDTQYF. The CDR3 DNA follows: TGTGCCAGCAGCTATGGACAGGGCTTCACAGATACGCAGTATTTT.